This T cell receptor (beta chain) was captured in a study of radiotherapy plus CTLA-4 blockade in lung cancer. Trimming cost V 6 bases and J 4 bases; bases outside gene matches: 13. This CDR3 comprises 16 residues. Germline loops: CDR1 SGHDT, CDR2 YYEEEE. Some clones are missing from TCRdb's copy, which holds only in-frame ones; the method was immunoSEQ multiplex PCR. The table lists 45,000 to 55,000 clones, 80% to 90% of them singletons. The study's findings and limits: TCR clones from tumors expanded in blood after radiotherapy plus ipilimumab. Early clonal dynamics of blood T cells, together with interferon-beta, were reported as the best response predictor.

Those patients who had chemo-refractory metastatic non-small-cell lung cancer were given focal radiation along with CTLA-4 blockade through ipilimumab. About this clone itself: What it binds is not known.

The receptor's source is a human donor with non-small cell lung cancer that progressed on radiotherapy plus ipilimumab. Some clones in this sample may be carry-over from other donors' samples. Sequences were derived from peripheral blood, sampled from a patient treated with radiotherapy plus ipilimumab. V is TRBV5-6 and J is TRBJ2-5; 9 bases are shared with TRBD2. CDR3 sequence (DNA): TGTGCCAGCAACTGGTACATAGCGGGAGAAGGAGAGACCCAGTACTTC. This translates into CASNWYIAGEGETQYF.